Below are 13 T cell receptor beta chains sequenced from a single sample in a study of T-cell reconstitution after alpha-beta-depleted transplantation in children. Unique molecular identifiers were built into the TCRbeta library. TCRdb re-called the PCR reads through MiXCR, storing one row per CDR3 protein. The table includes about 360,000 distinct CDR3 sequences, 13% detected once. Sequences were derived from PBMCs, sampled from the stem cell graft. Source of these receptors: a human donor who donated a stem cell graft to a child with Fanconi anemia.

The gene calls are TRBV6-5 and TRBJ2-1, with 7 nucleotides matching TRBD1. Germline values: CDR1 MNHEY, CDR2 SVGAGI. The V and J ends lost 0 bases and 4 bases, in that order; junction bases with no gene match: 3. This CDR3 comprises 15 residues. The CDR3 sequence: CASSYSPTGYNEQFF. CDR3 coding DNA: TGTGCCAGCAGTTACTCGCCGACAGGGTACAATGAGCAGTTCTTC.

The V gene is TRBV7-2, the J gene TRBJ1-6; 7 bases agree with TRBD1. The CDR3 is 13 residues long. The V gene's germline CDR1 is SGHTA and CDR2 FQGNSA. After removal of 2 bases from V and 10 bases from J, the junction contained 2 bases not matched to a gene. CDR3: CASSLQGESPLHF. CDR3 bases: TGTGCCAGCAGCTTACAGGGGGAATCACCCCTCCACTTT.

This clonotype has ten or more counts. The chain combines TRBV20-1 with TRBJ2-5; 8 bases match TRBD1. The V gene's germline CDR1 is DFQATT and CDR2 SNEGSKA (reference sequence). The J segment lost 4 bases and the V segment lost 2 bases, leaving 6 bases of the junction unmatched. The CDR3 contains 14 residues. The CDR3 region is CSARRTGGRETQYF. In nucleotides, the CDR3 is TGCAGTGCTAGAAGAACAGGGGGAAGAGAGACCCAGTACTTC.

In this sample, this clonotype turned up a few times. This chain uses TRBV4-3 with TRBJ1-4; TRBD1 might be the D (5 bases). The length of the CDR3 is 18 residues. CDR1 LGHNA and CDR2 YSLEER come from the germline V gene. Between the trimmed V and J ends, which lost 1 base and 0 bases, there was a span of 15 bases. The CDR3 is CASSQVRRGGSTNEKLFF. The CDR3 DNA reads TGCGCCAGCAGCCAAGTACGACGGGGGGGATCAACTAATGAAAAACTGTTTTTT.

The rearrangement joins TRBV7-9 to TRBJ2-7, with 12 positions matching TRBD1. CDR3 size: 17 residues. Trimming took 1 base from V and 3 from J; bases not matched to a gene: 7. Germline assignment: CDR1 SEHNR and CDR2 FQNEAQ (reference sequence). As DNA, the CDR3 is TGTGCCAGCAGCTTAGGGGACAGGGGGCGCAGGAGCTACGAGCAGTACTTC. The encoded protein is CASSLGDRGRRSYEQYF.

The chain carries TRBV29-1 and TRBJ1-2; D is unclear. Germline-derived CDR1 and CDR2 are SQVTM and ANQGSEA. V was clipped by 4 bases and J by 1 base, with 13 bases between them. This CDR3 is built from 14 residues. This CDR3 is CSVGFWGINYGYTF. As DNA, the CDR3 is TGCAGCGTTGGATTTTGGGGAATTAACTATGGCTACACCTTC.

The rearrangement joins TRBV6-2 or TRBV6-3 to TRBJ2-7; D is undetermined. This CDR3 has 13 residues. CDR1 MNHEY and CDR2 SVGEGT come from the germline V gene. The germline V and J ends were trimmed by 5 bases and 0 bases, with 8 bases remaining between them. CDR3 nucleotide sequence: TGTGCCAGCAGTCCCACCGCCTCCTACGAGCAGTACGTC. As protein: CASSPTASYEQYV.

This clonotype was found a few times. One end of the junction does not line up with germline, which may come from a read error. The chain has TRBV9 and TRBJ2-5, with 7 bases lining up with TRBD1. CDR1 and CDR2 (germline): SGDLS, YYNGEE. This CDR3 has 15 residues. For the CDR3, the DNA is TGTGCCAGCAGCGTAGATAGTACAGGGGAAGAGGCCCAGTACTTC. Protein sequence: CASSVDSTGEEAQYF.

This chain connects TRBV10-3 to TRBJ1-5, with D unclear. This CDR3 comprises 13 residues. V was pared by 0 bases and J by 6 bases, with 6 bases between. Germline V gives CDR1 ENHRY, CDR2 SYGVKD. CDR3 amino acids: CAISESDAQPQHF. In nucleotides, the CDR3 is TGTGCCATCAGTGAGTCCGACGCTCAGCCCCAGCATTTT.

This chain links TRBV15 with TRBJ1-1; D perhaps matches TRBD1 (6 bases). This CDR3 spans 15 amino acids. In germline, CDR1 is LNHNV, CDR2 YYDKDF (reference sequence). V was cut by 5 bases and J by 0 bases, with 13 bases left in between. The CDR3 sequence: CATSERTALNTEAFF. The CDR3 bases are TGTGCCACCAGCGAAAGGACAGCCCTGAACACTGAAGCTTTCTTT.

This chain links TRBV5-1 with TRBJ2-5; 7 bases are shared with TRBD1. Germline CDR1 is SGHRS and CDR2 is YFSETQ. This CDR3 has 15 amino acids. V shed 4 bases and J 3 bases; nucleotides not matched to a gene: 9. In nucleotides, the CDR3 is TGCGCCAGCAGCCCCAGGACAGGCGGAAAAGAGACCCAGTACTTC. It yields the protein CASSPRTGGKETQYF.

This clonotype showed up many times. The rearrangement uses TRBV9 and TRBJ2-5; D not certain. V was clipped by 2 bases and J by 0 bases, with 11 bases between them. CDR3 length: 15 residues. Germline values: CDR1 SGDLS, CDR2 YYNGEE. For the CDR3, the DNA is TGTGCCAGCAGCGTGAATATGGGAAACCAAGAGACCCAGTACTTC. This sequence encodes CASSVNMGNQETQYF.

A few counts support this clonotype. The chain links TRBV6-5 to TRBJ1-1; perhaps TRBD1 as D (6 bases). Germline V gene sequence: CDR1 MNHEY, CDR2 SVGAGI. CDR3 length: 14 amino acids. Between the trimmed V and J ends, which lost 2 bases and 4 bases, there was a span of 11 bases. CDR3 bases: TGTGCCAGCAGTTACGAGGGGGAAAGCACTGAAGCTTTCTTT. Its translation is CASSYEGESTEAFF.